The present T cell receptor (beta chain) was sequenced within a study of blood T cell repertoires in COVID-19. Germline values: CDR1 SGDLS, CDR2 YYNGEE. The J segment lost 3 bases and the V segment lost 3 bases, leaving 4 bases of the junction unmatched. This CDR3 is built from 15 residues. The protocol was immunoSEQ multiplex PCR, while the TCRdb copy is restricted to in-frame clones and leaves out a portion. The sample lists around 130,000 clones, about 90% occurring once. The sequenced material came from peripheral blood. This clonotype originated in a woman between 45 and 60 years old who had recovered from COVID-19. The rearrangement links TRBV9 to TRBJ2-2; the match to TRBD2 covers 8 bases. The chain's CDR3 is CASSAGTSYTGELFF. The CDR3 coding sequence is TGTGCCAGCAGCGCCGGGACTAGTTACACCGGGGAGCTGTTTTTT.